This T cell receptor (beta chain) was sequenced in a study of blood T cell repertoires in COVID-19. On the study more broadly: Samples representing acute and convalescent COVID-19 were sourced from the United States, Italy and Spain. T cells, B-cell-depleted T cells, or PBMCs provided the cDNA or gDNA that served as material.

Original data processing: Using reference gene primer amplification, nucleated cell counts were estimated. Using immunoSEQ multiplex PCR, the repertoire was profiled, and TCRdb retains in-frame clones only, with some absent. V and J calls and clone size are as listed in that table; D and trimming were resolved from the DNA. The sample records some 120,000 clones, approximately 84% being singletons. There are 15 residues in the CDR3. Looked up from germline, CDR1 is SGHRS and CDR2 is YFSETQ. V lost 1 base, J lost 0 bases, and 10 bases lay in between. The source material was peripheral blood. The chain joins TRBV5-1 to TRBJ1-2; D is uncertain. This TCR was sampled from a man aged 70 or older with acute or convalescent COVID-19. As DNA, the CDR3 is TGCGCCAGCAGCTTGTTTGTCTCTGCTAACTATGGCTACACCTTC. Protein: CASSLFVSANYGYTF.